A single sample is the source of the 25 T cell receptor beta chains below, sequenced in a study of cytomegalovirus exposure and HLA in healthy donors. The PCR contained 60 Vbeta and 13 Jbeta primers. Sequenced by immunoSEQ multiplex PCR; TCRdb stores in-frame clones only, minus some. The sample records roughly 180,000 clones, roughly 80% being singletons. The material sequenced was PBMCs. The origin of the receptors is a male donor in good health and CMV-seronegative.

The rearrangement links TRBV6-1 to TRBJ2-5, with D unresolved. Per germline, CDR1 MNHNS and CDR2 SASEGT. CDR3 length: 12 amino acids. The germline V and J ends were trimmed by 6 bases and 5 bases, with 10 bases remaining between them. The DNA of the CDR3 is TGTGCCAGCAGCGCTAATCGGGAGACCCAGTACTTC. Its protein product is CASSANRETQYF.

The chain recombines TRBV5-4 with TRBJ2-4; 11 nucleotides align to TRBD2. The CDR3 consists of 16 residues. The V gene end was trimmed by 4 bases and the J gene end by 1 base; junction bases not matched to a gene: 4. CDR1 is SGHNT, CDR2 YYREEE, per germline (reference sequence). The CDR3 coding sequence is TGTGCCAGCAGCCAACTAGCGGGAGTGGCCAAAAACATTCAGTACTTC. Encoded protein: CASSQLAGVAKNIQYF.

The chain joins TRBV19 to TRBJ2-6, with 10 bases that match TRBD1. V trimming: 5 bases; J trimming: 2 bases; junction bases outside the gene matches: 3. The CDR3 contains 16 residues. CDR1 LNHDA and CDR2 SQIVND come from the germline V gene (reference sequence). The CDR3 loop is CASSPGQGTGANVLTF. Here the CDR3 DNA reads TGTGCCAGTAGTCCGGGACAGGGGACTGGGGCCAACGTCCTGACTTTC.

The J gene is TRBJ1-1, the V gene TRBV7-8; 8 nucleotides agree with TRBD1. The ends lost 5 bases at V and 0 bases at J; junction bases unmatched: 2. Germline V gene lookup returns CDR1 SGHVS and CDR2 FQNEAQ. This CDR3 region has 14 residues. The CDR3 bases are TGTGCCAGCAGCCGGACAGGGATGAACACTGAAGCTTTCTTT. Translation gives CASSRTGMNTEAFF.

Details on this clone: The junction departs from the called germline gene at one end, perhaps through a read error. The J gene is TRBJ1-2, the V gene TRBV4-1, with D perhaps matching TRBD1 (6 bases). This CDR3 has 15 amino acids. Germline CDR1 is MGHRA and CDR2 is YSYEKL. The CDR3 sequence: CASSLSQGLRGGYPF. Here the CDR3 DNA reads TGCGCCAGCAGCCTATCACAGGGTTTGAGGGGTGGCTACCCCTTC.

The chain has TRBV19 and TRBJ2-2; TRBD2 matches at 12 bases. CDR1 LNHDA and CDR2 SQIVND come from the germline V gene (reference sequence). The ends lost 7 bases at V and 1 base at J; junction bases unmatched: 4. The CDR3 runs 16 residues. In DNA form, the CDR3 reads TGTGCCAGTATAGGACTAGCGGGAAGGAACACCGGGGAGCTGTTTTTT. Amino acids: CASIGLAGRNTGELFF.

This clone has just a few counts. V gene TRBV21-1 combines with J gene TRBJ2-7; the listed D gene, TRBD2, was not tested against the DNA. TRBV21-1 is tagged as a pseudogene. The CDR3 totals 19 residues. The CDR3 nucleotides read TGTGCCAGCAGGGCCAGAGGGACTAGCGGGAGATTAATACCTTCTGAGCAGTACTTC. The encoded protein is CASRARGTSGRLIPSEQYF.

The CDR3 region is CASSLATGSETQYF. CDR3 DNA: TGTGCCAGCAGCTTAGCGACAGGGTCCGAGACCCAGTACTTC. The rearrangement joins TRBV7-9 to TRBJ2-5; TRBD1 agrees at 7 bases. V gave up 0 bases and J gave up 5 bases; unmatched junction bases: 3. Looked up from germline, CDR1 is SEHNR and CDR2 is FQNEAQ (reference sequence). The length of the CDR3 is 14 residues.

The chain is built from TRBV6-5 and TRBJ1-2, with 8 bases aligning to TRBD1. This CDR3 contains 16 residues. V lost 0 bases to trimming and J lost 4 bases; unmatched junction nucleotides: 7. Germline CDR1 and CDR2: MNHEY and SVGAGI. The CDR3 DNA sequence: TGTGCCAGCAGTTACTCGGTGACAGGGGTGAGCTATGGCTACACCTTC. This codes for CASSYSVTGVSYGYTF.

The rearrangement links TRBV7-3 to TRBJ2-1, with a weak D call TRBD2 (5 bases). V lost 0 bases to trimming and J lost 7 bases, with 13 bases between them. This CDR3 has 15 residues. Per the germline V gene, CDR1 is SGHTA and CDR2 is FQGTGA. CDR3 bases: TGTGCCAGCAGCTTAACTAGCGAGAGATGGAATGAGCAGTTCTTC. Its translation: CASSLTSERWNEQFF.

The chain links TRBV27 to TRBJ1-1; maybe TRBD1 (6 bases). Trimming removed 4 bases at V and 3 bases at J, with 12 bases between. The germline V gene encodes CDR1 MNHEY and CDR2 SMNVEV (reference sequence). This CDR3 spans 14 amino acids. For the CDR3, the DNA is TGTGCCAGCAGTTCAGTGGACAGCTACACTGAAGCTTTCTTT. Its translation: CASSSVDSYTEAFF.

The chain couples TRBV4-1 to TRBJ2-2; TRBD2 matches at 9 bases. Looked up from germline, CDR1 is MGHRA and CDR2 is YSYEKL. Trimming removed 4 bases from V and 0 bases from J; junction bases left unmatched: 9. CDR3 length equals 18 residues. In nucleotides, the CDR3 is TGCGCCAGCAGCCCCGAATTAGCGGGGGCCGCGAACACCGGGGAGCTGTTTTTT. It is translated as CASSPELAGAANTGELFF.

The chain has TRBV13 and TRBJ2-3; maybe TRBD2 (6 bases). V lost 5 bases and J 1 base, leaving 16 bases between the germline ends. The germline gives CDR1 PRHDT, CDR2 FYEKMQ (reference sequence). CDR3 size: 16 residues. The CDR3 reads CASSRGGYARTDTQYF. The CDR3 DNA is TGTGCCAGCAGCCGTGGGGGGTACGCTCGCACAGATACGCAGTATTTT.

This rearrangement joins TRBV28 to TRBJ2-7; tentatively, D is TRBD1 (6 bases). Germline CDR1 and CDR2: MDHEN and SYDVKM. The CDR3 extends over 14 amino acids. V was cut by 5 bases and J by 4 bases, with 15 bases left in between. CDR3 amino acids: CASSPQGLRYEQYF. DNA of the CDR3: TGTGCCAGCAGTCCCCAGGGGCTACGGTACGAGCAGTACTTC.

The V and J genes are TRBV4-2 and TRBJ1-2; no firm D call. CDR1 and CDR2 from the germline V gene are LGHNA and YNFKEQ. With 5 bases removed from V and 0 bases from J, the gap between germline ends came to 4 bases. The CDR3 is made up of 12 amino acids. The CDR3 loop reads CASSSTNYGYTF. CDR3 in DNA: TGTGCCAGCAGCTCAACTAACTATGGCTACACCTTC.

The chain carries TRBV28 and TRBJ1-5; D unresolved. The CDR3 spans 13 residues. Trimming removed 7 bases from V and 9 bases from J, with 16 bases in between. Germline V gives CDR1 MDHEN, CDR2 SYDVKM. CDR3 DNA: TGTGCCAGCACCAGCTTAGAGGAGTTGCCCCAGCATTTT. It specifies CASTSLEELPQHF.

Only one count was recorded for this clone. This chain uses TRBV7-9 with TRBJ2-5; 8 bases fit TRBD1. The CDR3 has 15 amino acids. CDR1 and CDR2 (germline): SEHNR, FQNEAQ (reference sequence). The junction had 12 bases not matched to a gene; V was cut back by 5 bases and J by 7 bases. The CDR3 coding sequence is TGTGCCAGCAGCCCTCCACAGGGGGGCGTATGGACCCAGTACTTC. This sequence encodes CASSPPQGGVWTQYF.

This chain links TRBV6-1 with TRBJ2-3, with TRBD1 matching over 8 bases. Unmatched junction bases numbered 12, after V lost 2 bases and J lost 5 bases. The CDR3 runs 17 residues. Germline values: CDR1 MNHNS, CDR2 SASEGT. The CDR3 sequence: CASSEPRTGTLGDTQYF. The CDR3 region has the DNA TGTGCCAGCAGTGAACCCCGGACAGGGACCTTGGGAGATACGCAGTATTTT.

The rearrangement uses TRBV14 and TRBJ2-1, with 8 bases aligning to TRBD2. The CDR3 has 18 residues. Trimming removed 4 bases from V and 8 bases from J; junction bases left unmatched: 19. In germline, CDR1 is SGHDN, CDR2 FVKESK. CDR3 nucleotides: TGTGCCAGCAGCCTGAATCGTCTAGCGGGCCCGTCGGGGGATGAGCAGTTCTTC. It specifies CASSLNRLAGPSGDEQFF.

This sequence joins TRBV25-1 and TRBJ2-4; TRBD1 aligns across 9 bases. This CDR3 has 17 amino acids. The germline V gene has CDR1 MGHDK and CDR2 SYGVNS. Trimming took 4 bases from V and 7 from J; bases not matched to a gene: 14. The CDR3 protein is CASSGTTTGTGLNIQYF. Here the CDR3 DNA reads TGTGCCAGCAGTGGTACGACTACCGGGACAGGGTTGAACATTCAGTACTTC.

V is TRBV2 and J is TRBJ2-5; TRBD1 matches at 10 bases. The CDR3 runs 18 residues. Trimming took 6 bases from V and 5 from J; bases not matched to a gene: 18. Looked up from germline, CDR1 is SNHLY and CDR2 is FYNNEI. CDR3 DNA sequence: TGTGCCAGCAGAACCGGGACAGGGATGGGGACAGGGGCGGAGACCCAGTACTTC. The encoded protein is CASRTGTGMGTGAETQYF.

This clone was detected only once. CDR3 loop: CASSYAAGGYNEQFF. For the CDR3, the DNA is TGTGCCAGCAGTTATGCGGCAGGGGGGTACAATGAGCAGTTCTTC. The genes are TRBV6-5 and TRBJ2-1, with a weak D call TRBD1 (7 bases). V lost 3 bases and J 4 bases, leaving 13 bases between the germline ends. Germline V gene sequence: CDR1 MNHEY, CDR2 SVGAGI. The CDR3 extends over 15 amino acids.

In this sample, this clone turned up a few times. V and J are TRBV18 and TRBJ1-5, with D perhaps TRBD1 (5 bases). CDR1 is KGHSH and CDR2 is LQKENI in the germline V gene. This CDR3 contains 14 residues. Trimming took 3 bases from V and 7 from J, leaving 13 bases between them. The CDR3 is CASSPDSIGQPQHF. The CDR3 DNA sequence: TGTGCCAGCTCACCCGACAGTATAGGCCAGCCCCAGCATTTT.

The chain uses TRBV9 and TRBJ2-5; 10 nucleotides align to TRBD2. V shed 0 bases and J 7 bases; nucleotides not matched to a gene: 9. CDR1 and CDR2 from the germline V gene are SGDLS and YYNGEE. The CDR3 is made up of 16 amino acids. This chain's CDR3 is CASSVEAGGLLVTQYF. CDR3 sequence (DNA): TGTGCCAGCAGCGTAGAAGCGGGAGGGTTACTGGTGACCCAGTACTTC.

The CDR3 sequence: CASSVGPGTGDSYEQYF. In DNA form, the CDR3 reads TGTGCCAGCAGCGTAGGACCCGGGACAGGGGATTCCTACGAGCAGTACTTC. This chain connects TRBV9 to TRBJ2-7; TRBD1 matches 10 bases. Looked up from germline, CDR1 is SGDLS and CDR2 is YYNGEE. V dropped 0 bases and J dropped 1; count of bases not matched to a gene: 7. This CDR3 spans 17 amino acids.